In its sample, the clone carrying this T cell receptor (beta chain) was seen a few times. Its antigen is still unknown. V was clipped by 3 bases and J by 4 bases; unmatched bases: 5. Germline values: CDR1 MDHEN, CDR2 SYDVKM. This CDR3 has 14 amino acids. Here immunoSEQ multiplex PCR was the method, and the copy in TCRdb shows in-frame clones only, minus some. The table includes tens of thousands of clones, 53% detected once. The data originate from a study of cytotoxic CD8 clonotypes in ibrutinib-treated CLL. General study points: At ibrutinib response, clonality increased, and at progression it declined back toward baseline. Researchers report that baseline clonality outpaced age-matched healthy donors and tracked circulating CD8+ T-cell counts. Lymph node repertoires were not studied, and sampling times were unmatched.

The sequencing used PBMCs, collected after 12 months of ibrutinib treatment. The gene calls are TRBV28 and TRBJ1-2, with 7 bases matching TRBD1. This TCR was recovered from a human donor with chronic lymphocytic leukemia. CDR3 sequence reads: CASSFGDSGYGYTF. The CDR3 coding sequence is TGTGCCAGCAGTTTTGGGGACAGCGGCTATGGCTACACCTTC.